Listed below are T cell receptor beta chains from one sample, sequenced in a study of CD8 T cells in Susac syndrome. TCRdb fed the immunoSEQ multiplex PCR reads into MiXCR, producing one record per CDR3 protein. The table records roughly 130,000 distinct CDR3 sequences, approximately 95% of them present only once. The specimen was CD4+ T cells from PBMCs. The receptors were gathered from a human donor with multiple sclerosis. The CDR3 runs from the conserved cysteine through the conserved F or W. Fields, in order: CDR3 protein, CDR3 DNA, D gene, J gene, V gene, clone size, CDR3 length. The D gene is left open where the match is weak. The listing skips clone size in some rows; elsewhere it reads once, few, many or a size class.

CDR3: CASMRGFGEKLFF
DNA: TGTGCCAGCATGCGCGGTTTTGGAGAAAAACTGTTTTTT
D: -
J: TRBJ1-4
V: TRBV2
size: -
length: 13

CDR3: CATSPGTAWEQYF
DNA: TGTGCCACCAGCCCCGGGACAGCATGGGAGCAGTACTTC
D: TRBD1
J: TRBJ2-7
V: TRBV15
size: -
length: 13

CDR3: CSVFQSTNEKLFF
DNA: TGCAGCGTTTTTCAGTCAACTAATGAAAAACTGTTTTTT
D: -
J: TRBJ1-4
V: TRBV29-1
size: -
length: 13

CDR3: CASSDYSKETQYF
DNA: TGTGCCAGCAGTGACTATTCGAAAGAGACCCAGTACTTC
D: -
J: TRBJ2-5
V: TRBV2
size: -
length: 13

CDR3: CASSRLAGDSYEQYF
DNA: TGTGCCAGCAGCCGTCTAGCGGGGGACTCCTACGAGCAGTACTTC
D: TRBD2
J: TRBJ2-7
V: TRBV7-2
size: -
length: 15

CDR3: CASSIPDSKEAFF
DNA: TGTGCCAGCAGCATCCCGGACAGTAAGGAAGCTTTCTTT
D: -
J: TRBJ1-1
V: TRBV9
size: -
length: 13

CDR3: CASNLAGGLEPTQYF
DNA: TGTGCCAGCAACCTAGCGGGGGGGCTGGAGCCTACGCAGTATTTT
D: TRBD2
J: TRBJ2-3
V: TRBV6-6
size: -
length: 15

CDR3: CSVEERGTGELFF
DNA: TGCAGCGTTGAAGAGCGGGGCACCGGGGAGCTGTTTTTT
D: -
J: TRBJ2-2
V: TRBV29-1
size: -
length: 13

CDR3: CASSSPGTADYEQYF
DNA: TGTGCCAGCAGTTCTCCCGGGACAGCAGATTACGAGCAGTACTTC
D: TRBD1
J: TRBJ2-7
V: TRBV12-3/TRBV12-4
size: -
length: 15

CDR3: CSATASGRDTQYF
DNA: TGCAGTGCTACGGCTAGCGGGAGGGATACGCAGTATTTT
D: TRBD2
J: TRBJ2-3
V: TRBV20-1
size: -
length: 13

CDR3: CASSRPSSGETQYF
DNA: TGTGCCAGCAGTCGCCCGAGTAGCGGGGAGACCCAGTACTTC
D: TRBD2
J: TRBJ2-5
V: TRBV6-2/TRBV6-3
size: once
length: 14

CDR3: CSARDRGGLGNQPQHF
DNA: TGCAGTGCTAGAGATAGGGGGGGGCTGGGAAATCAGCCCCAGCATTTT
D: -
J: TRBJ1-5
V: TRBV20-1
size: once
length: 16

CDR3: CASSLFRGQTTGANVLTF
DNA: TGTGCCAGCAGCCTCTTCCGGGGACAGACAACTGGGGCCAACGTCCTGACTTTC
D: TRBD1
J: TRBJ2-6
V: TRBV4-2
size: -
length: 18

CDR3: CASSLFRGQGVQETQYF
DNA: TGTGCCAGCAGCTTATTCAGGGGACAGGGGGTCCAAGAGACCCAGTACTTC
D: TRBD1
J: TRBJ2-5
V: TRBV7-9
size: -
length: 17

CDR3: CSVPDRSSYEQYF
DNA: TGCAGCGTTCCGGACAGGAGCTCCTACGAGCAGTACTTC
D: TRBD1
J: TRBJ2-7
V: TRBV29-1
size: -
length: 13

CDR3: CASSHSQGFNEQFF
DNA: TGCGCCAGCAGCCATTCACAGGGGTTCAATGAGCAGTTCTTC
D: TRBD1
J: TRBJ2-1
V: TRBV4-1
size: -
length: 14

CDR3: CASSRTSGQETQYF
DNA: TGTGCCAGCAGCAGGACTAGCGGCCAAGAGACCCAGTACTTC
D: TRBD2
J: TRBJ2-5
V: TRBV5-4
size: -
length: 14

CDR3: CASSQGGTGDEKLFF
DNA: TGCGCCAGCAGCCAAGGTGGGACAGGGGATGAAAAACTGTTTTTT
D: TRBD1
J: TRBJ1-4
V: TRBV4-3
size: -
length: 15

CDR3: CASYPTSGGVYEQYF
DNA: TGTGCCAGTTACCCGACTAGCGGGGGCGTCTACGAGCAGTACTTC
D: TRBD2
J: TRBJ2-7
V: TRBV6-6
size: -
length: 15

CDR3: CASSYPPGQAYNEQFF
DNA: TGTGCCAGCAGTTACCCTCCGGGACAGGCCTACAATGAGCAGTTCTTC
D: TRBD1
J: TRBJ2-1
V: TRBV6-2/TRBV6-3
size: -
length: 16

CDR3: CASTKGDTYGYTF
DNA: TGTGCCAGCACCAAGGGGGATACCTATGGCTACACCTTC
D: -
J: TRBJ1-2
V: TRBV6-6
size: -
length: 13

CDR3: CASSLTEVNQPQHF
DNA: TGTGCCAGCAGTTTAACTGAGGTAAATCAGCCCCAGCATTTT
D: -
J: TRBJ1-5
V: TRBV12-3/TRBV12-4
size: -
length: 14